Listed below are T cell receptor beta chains from one sample, sequenced in a study of graft-versus-host responses after intestinal transplantation. Sequencing used immunoSEQ multiplex PCR; TCRdb keeps in-frame clones, though not all of them. The sample yields approximately 14,000 clones, around 94% seen once. The sequences come from PBMCs, collected 9 days after transplant. The source is a human patient who received an intestinal transplant, so some T cells may come from the graft donor. Each CDR3 is given with its conserved first and last residue. The order of the fields is V gene, D gene, J gene, clone size, CDR3 DNA, CDR3 protein. A D gene is named only where the DNA matches it firmly. Expanded clones get a size class; other rows say once, few or many, or leave the size out.

TRBV21-1	NA	TRBJ2-2	NA	TGTGCCAGCAGCAAGGACAGGGGGTGGATCGGGGAGCTGTTTTTT	CASSKDRGWIGELFF
TRBV7-7	NA	TRBJ2-7	NA	TGTGCTAGCAGCTTAGGAGCCGGGTACGGGTACGAGCAGTACTTC	CASSLGAGYGYEQYF
TRBV2	NA	TRBJ2-7	once	TGTGCCAGCAGTGAAAAGGGGACCTGGTACGAGCAGTACTTC	CASSEKGTWYEQYF
TRBV29-1	NA	TRBJ2-2	NA	TGCAGCGTTTTACAGGGTTTTGACACCGGGGAGCTGTTTTTT	CSVLQGFDTGELFF
TRBV5-6	NA	TRBJ2-7	once	TGTGCCAGCAGTCTGGGGGCGAACTCCTACGAGCAGTACTTC	CASSLGANSYEQYF
TRBV28	NA	TRBJ1-5	NA	TGTGCCAGCAGCACCGGGACCCCGTCAATGCAGCCCCAGCATTTT	CASSTGTPSMQPQHF
TRBV5-3	NA	TRBJ1-1	NA	TGTGCCAGAAGCTTACGAATCCCGAACGGCCTACAGAACACTGAAGCTTTCTTT	CARSLRIPNGLQNTEAFF
TRBV11-2	TRBD2	TRBJ2-7	NA	TGTGCCAGCAGCTTCAAATCGAGGACTAGCGGCTCCTACGAGCAGTACTTC	CASSFKSRTSGSYEQYF
TRBV29-1	NA	TRBJ2-5	NA	TGCAGCGCTCTGAGGTTGGAGACCCAGTACTTC	CSALRLETQYF
TRBV18	NA	TRBJ1-5	NA	TGTGCCAGCTCACCGAGGCAGGGAGGGCAGCCCCAGCATTTT	CASSPRQGGQPQHF
TRBV21-1	NA	TRBJ2-1	NA	TGTGCCAGCAGCAAACAAGTGCGGACCCTACGGTGGTCCTACAATGAGCAGTTCTTC	CASSKQVRTLRWSYNEQFF
TRBV12-5	TRBD1	TRBJ2-5	once	TGTGCTAGTGATCCTTCGACAGGGACGTACCAAGAGACCCAGTACTTC	CASDPSTGTYQETQYF
TRBV30	NA	TRBJ2-1	NA	TGTGCCTGGAGTTCCGGTTTGCCTGAAAAGTTCTTC	CAWSSGLPEKFF
TRBV7-9	NA	TRBJ1-5	NA	TGTGCCAGCAGCTTAGAGAATGTCAATCAGCCCCAGCATTTT	CASSLENVNQPQHF
TRBV6-5	NA	TRBJ2-7	NA	TGTGCCAGCAGTTACAGGCAGGGAGTTTACGAGCAGTACTTC	CASSYRQGVYEQYF
TRBV2	TRBD1	TRBJ2-2	NA	TGTGCCGTTTCGGACAGGGAAGGACTTGCCGGGGAGCTGTTTTTT	CAVSDREGLAGELFF
TRBV4-2	NA	TRBJ2-7	once	TGTGCCAGCAGCCAAGGGGCTAGCGACCCCGTCGAGCAGTACTTC	CASSQGASDPVEQYF
TRBV28	TRBD1	TRBJ2-7	NA	TGTGCCAGCAGTTTAGTAGGGACAGGCTACGAGCAGTACTTC	CASSLVGTGYEQYF
TRBV7-3	NA	TRBJ1-1	NA	TGTGCCAGCAGCTTAAATCTGAAGTCCAGGTCGTCGGCTTTCTTT	CASSLNLKSRSSAFF
TRBV12-1	NA	TRBJ1-5	few	TGTGCCAGCAGCTTGGAGAGCAATCAGCCCCAGCATTTT	CASSLESNQPQHF
TRBV5-6	TRBD1	TRBJ2-7	once	TGTGCCAGCAGCTCACCCCAGGGGGACAGGGTCTACTACGAGCAGTACTTC	CASSSPQGDRVYYEQYF
TRBV7-9	TRBD2	TRBJ2-3	NA	TGTGCCAGCAGCTGGGACCGGACTAGCGGCACAGATACGCAGTATTTT	CASSWDRTSGTDTQYF
TRBV13	TRBD1	TRBJ2-7	NA	TGTGCCAGCAGCGCACCGGGACAGGACTCCTACGAGCAGTACTTC	CASSAPGQDSYEQYF
TRBV15	NA	TRBJ1-5	once	TGTGCCACCAGCAGAGCAACCTTGGAGCCCCAGCATTTT	CATSRATLEPQHF
TRBV2	NA	TRBJ2-7	NA	TGTGCCAGCAGTGAAGCGCAGCGGGTCTCCACCTACGAGCAGTACTTC	CASSEAQRVSTYEQYF
TRBV28	NA	TRBJ1-2	once	TGTGCCAGCAGCCTTAGATCCGGCTACACCTTC	CASSLRSGYTF
TRBV5-4	TRBD2	TRBJ2-7	NA	TGTGCCAGCAGCCGACTAGCGGAATCCTACGAGCAGTACTTC	CASSRLAESYEQYF
TRBV10-3	TRBD2	TRBJ2-7	few	TGTGCCATCAGTTACAAGGGACTAGCGGGTTCCTCCTACGAGCAGTACTTC	CAISYKGLAGSSYEQYF
TRBV12-5	TRBD1	TRBJ1-1	NA	TGTGCTAGTGGGACAGGGACTGAAGCTTTCTTT	CASGTGTEAFF
TRBV16	NA	TRBJ1-1	NA	TGTGCCAGCAGCCAATCGAGGGAAGCTTTCTTT	CASSQSREAFF
TRBV28	NA	TRBJ1-2	once	TGTGCCAGCAGTACTCCCCACGGGGGGAAGGGAGGCTATGGCTACACCTTC	CASSTPHGGKGGYGYTF
TRBV28	NA	TRBJ2-1	NA	TGTGCCAGCAGTTGGAGAAGTTTCTCCTACAATGAGCAGTTCTTC	CASSWRSFSYNEQFF
TRBV11-1	NA	TRBJ1-1	NA	TGTGCCAGCAGCTTAGTACAGGTTTCTGAAGCTTTCTTT	CASSLVQVSEAFF
TRBV20-1	NA	TRBJ1-1	once	TGCAGTGCTAGAGGGGACCTTGAAGCTTTCTTT	CSARGDLEAFF
TRBV27	NA	TRBJ1-2	NA	TGTGCCAGCCGTTCAGCGGGGGATGGCTACACCTTC	CASRSAGDGYTF
TRBV4-1	NA	TRBJ2-1	NA	TGCGCCAGCAGCCAAGAGTTACTAGCAAACCACAATGAGCAGTTCTTC	CASSQELLANHNEQFF
TRBV4-1	NA	TRBJ1-1	NA	TGCGCCAGCAGCCAAGATCCCGGCACTGAAGCTTTCTTT	CASSQDPGTEAFF
TRBV1	NA	TRBJ1-3	NA	TGCACCAGCAGCCCTCAAGGGGGGGCCACTGGAAACACCATATATTTT	CTSSPQGGATGNTIYF
TRBV5-1	TRBD2	TRBJ2-1	NA	TGCGCCAGCAGCTTGGCCGCAGGGAGGGACAATGAGCAGTTCTTC	CASSLAAGRDNEQFF
TRBV5-6	NA	TRBJ2-2	NA	TGTGCCAGCAGCTTGGCGATGGGTACTGGGGAGCTGTTTTTT	CASSLAMGTGELFF
TRBV4-1	TRBD1	TRBJ2-6	NA	TGCGCCAGCAGCCAGGCGACAGGGGCCGGGGCCAACGTCCTGACTTTC	CASSQATGAGANVLTF
TRBV15	TRBD1	TRBJ1-2	once	TGTGCCACCAGCGGAGCGGGCACAGGGGTCTATGGCTACACCTTC	CATSGAGTGVYGYTF
TRBV4-2	NA	TRBJ2-7	NA	TGTGCCAGCAGCAAAAATTCCGATTCGTACGAGCAGTACTTC	CASSKNSDSYEQYF
TRBV4-1	NA	TRBJ1-1	NA	TGCGCCAGCAGATTTCGACCGGGGACTGAAGCTTTCTTT	CASRFRPGTEAFF
TRBV5-5	NA	TRBJ2-7	NA	TGTGCCAGCAGCCCCCGACGGACAAACTACGAGCAGTACTTC	CASSPRRTNYEQYF
TRBV28	NA	TRBJ2-1	NA	TGTGCCAGCAGTTTTCTCGTCGCTAGATCATTCAATGAGCAGTTCTTC	CASSFLVARSFNEQFF
TRBV7-9	NA	TRBJ1-2	NA	TGTGCCAGCAGCTTAGCACCGGGGCAGGACTATGGCTACACCTTC	CASSLAPGQDYGYTF
TRBV30	NA	TRBJ2-2	NA	TGTGCCTGGAATGGGGGTATGAACACCGGGGAGCTGTTTTTT	CAWNGGMNTGELFF
TRBV28	NA	TRBJ2-1	NA	TGTGCCAGCAGTCTCTCTCTAAGGGAGTTCGCCTACAATGAGCAGTTCTTC	CASSLSLREFAYNEQFF
TRBV2	TRBD2	TRBJ2-1	NA	TGTGCCAGCAGGGTGGGACTAGCGGGAGGGCTTTCCTACAATGAGCAGTTCTTC	CASRVGLAGGLSYNEQFF